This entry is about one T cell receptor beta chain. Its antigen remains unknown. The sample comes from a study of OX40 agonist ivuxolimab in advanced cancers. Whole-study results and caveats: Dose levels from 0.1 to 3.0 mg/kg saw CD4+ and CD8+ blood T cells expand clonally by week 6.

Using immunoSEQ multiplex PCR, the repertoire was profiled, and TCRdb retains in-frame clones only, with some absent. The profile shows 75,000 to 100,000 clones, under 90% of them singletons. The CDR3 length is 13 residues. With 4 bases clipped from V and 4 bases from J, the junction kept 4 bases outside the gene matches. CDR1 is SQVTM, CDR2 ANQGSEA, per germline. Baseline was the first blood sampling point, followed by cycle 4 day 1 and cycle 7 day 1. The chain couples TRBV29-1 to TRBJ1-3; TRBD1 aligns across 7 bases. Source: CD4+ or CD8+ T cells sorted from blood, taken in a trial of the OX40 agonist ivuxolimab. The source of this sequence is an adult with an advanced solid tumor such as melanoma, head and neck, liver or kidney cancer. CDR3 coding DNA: TGCAGCGTTGTGGGACAGCCCGGAAACACCATATATTTT. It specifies CSVVGQPGNTIYF.